These 2 T cell receptor beta chains share one sample of origin, sequenced in a study of blood T cells in healthy people across ages. The authors ran a second PCR of 7 to 11 cycles using a sample-barcoded 5' primer and a J-beta primer mix. From the 5' RACE reads, TCRdb called clonotypes with MiXCR, one entry per CDR3 protein. The profile shows around 1,500,000 distinct CDR3 sequences, approximately 42% of them singletons. Input material: blood. The receptors here all came from a woman aged 18-29 years in good health.

The rearrangement uses TRBV18 and TRBJ1-5; D call uncertain. This CDR3 comprises 16 residues. Germline V gene data show CDR1 as KGHSH and CDR2 as LQKENI. The ends were cut back, 4 bases at V and 6 bases at J, with 19 bases in the middle. CDR3 nucleotide sequence: TGTGCCAGCTCACTCTTGTCTAGGGATGTCTTTCAGCCCCAGCATTTT. Amino acids: CASSLLSRDVFQPQHF.

This clonotype came up a few times. This chain connects TRBV2 to TRBJ1-4; the D is unclear. This CDR3 has 13 residues. V was shortened by 7 bases and J by 3 bases, with 9 bases between the two germline ends. CDR1 is SNHLY and CDR2 is FYNNEI in the germline V gene. The CDR3 protein is CASIPGPNEKLFF. CDR3 nucleotide sequence: TGTGCCAGCATTCCAGGACCTAATGAAAAACTGTTTTTT.